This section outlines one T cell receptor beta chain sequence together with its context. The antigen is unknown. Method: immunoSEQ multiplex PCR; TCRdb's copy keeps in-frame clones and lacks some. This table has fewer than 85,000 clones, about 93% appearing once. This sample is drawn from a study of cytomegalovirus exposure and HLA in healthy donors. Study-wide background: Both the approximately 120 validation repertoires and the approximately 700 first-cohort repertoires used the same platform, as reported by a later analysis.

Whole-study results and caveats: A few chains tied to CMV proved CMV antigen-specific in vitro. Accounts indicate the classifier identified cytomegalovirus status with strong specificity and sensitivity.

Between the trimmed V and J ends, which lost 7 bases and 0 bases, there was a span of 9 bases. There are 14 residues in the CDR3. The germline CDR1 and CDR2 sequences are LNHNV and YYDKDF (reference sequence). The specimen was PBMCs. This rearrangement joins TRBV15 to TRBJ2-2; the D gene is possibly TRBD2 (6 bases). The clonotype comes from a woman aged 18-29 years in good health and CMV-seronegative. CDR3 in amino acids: CATIRETNTGELFF. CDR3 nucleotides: TGTGCCACCATTCGGGAGACGAACACCGGGGAGCTGTTTTTT.